This T cell receptor (beta chain) was captured by sequencing in a study of blood T cell repertoires in COVID-19. Overall study context: PBMCs, B-cell-depleted T cells, or T cells were the source of the cDNA or gDNA that made up the material.

Sequencing was performed with immunoSEQ multiplex PCR; in TCRdb, only in-frame clones are kept and a portion is missing. The sample has 120,000 to 150,000 clones; approximately 85% are singletons. V lost 3 bases and J lost 1, with 3 bases in between. The CDR3 is 13 residues long. CDR1 SGHTA and CDR2 FQGNSA come from the germline V gene. This clonotype was sampled from a human donor with acute or convalescent COVID-19. The donor label of this sample is uncertain. The chain employs TRBV7-2 and TRBJ2-2; D not certain. The sequenced sample was peripheral blood. Here the CDR3 reads CASSFLNTGELFF. CDR3 bases: TGTGCCAGCAGCTTCTTGAACACCGGGGAGCTGTTTTTT.